This TCR beta chain was sequenced for a study of blood T cell repertoires in COVID-19. About the research overall: The United States, Italy and Spain supplied acute and convalescent COVID-19 samples.

Recruitment covered about two dozen US areas and drew participants whose ages spanned about 18 to 100 years. Participant-reported clinical history was the basis for cohort assignment. Authors' data handling: Estimation of nucleated cell counts was performed using reference gene primer amplification. Only in-frame clones appear in the TCRdb table, and some are missing; sequencing was by immunoSEQ multiplex PCR. Clone size and V and J calls were adopted from that table, with D and trimming inferred from the DNA. The data contain 200,000 to 250,000 clones, roughly 89% of them singletons. The CDR3 sequence is 12 residues long. V lost 6 bases, J lost 8 bases, and 10 bases lay in between. Germline V lookup: CDR1 SNHLY, CDR2 FYNNEI.

The source material was PBMCs or T cells enriched from blood (not recorded which). The chain employs TRBV2 and TRBJ1-4, with D possibly matching TRBD1 (5 bases). The sequence came from a middle-aged woman with acute COVID-19. In DNA form, the CDR3 reads TGTGCCAGCAGCAGGGTAGGGGAAAAACTGTTTTTT. The encoded protein is CASSRVGEKLFF.